This section outlines one T cell receptor (beta chain) sequence together with its context. The target antigen is unknown. The sample comes from a study of cytomegalovirus exposure and HLA in healthy donors. Across the study: One earlier analysis, a look at approximately 180 million T cells, found around 110 million unique TCR beta sequences.

Regarding the study as a whole: The productive fraction for most TCR beta V segments was about 87% or about 30% in an earlier analysis. The authors considered a cluster of highly shared sequence variants likely to be a sequencing artifact.

13 Jbeta primers and 60 Vbeta primers were used for the PCR. Assay: immunoSEQ multiplex PCR; the TCRdb copy retains only in-frame clones and omits some. Among 200,000 or so clones listed, roughly 80% were seen once. The receptor was derived from a middle-aged man in good health and CMV-seronegative. The specimen was PBMCs.

CDR3 nucleotides: TGTGCCAGCAGCCAACGACTAGCGGCCCAATACGAGCAGTACTTC. It codes for CASSQRLAAQYEQYF. J is TRBJ2-7 and V is TRBV6-5, with TRBD2 matching 9 bases. The germline V gene encodes CDR1 MNHEY and CDR2 SVGAGI. This CDR3 contains 15 residues. J lost 4 bases, V lost 6 bases, and 10 bases had no gene match.